Following are 12 T cell receptor beta chains from one sample sequenced in a study of shared clonotypes between healthy human individuals. Method: immunoSEQ multiplex PCR; TCRdb's copy keeps in-frame clones and lacks some. The table includes 2 million to 2.5 million clones, approximately 95% detected once. Specimen: naive CD4+ T cells sorted from blood. As for subset: CD45RA+ positively selected. The receptors shown here come from a man aged 18 to 30 in good health.

The CDR3 DNA follows: TGCGCCAGCAGCTGGGAGCTCACAGGGGCTCACTCTGGAAACACCATATATTTT. Amino acid sequence: CASSWELTGAHSGNTIYF. The chain has TRBV5-1 and TRBJ1-3, with TRBD1 matching 7 bases. The CDR3 consists of 18 residues. Germline V lookup: CDR1 SGHRS, CDR2 YFSETQ. V lost 3 bases, J lost 0 bases, and 12 bases stayed unmatched.

The chain carries TRBV2 and TRBJ1-1, with 8 bases that match TRBD1. The germline V gene encodes CDR1 SNHLY and CDR2 FYNNEI. This CDR3 contains 14 residues. The junction had 7 bases not matched to a gene; V was cut back by 5 bases and J by 5 bases. CDR3 amino acids: CASSRTGGGTEAFF. The CDR3 DNA reads TGTGCCAGCAGTCGTACAGGGGGAGGAACTGAAGCTTTCTTT.

The CDR3 reads CASSSTAYEQYF. The CDR3 coding sequence is TGTGCCAGCAGCTCGACAGCCTACGAGCAGTACTTC. The rearrangement links TRBV14 to TRBJ2-7, with D maybe TRBD1 (5 bases). Trimming stripped 5 bases from V and 2 bases from J, with 7 bases between. The CDR3 totals 12 residues. CDR1 and CDR2 (germline): SGHDN, FVKESK. Together with reference TRBV14 and TRBJ2-7, the CDR3 gives the full variable domain: EAGVTQFPSHSVIEKGQTVTLRCDPISGHDNLYWYRRVMGKEIKFLLHFVKESKQDESGMPNNRFLAERTGGTYSTLKVQPAELEDSGVYFCASSSTAYEQYFGPGTRLTVT.

The rearrangement uses TRBV18 and TRBJ1-6; D is uncertain. V gave up 3 bases and J gave up 10 bases, with 16 bases separating them. The CDR3 contains 15 residues. The germline gives CDR1 KGHSH, CDR2 LQKENI. The CDR3 bases are TGTGCCAGCTCACCCCAGGAGGGAGGAGGCTCACCCCTCCACTTT. This codes for CASSPQEGGGSPLHF.

The rearrangement joins TRBV6-4 to TRBJ2-1; the match to TRBD1 covers 9 bases. With V trimmed by 7 bases and J by 3 bases, 4 bases remained unmatched. The germline CDR1 and CDR2 sequences are MRHNA and SNTAGT. The CDR3 spans 14 residues. CDR3 DNA: TGTGCCAGCAAACAGGGGGCAGTCTACAATGAGCAGTTCTTC. This sequence encodes CASKQGAVYNEQFF.

Worth noting for this clone: One end of the junction does not line up with germline, which may come from a read error. The chain couples TRBV7-7 to TRBJ2-5; D uncertain. CDR3 length: 14 amino acids. The germline gives CDR1 SSHAT, CDR2 FNYEAQ (reference sequence). In DNA form, the CDR3 reads TGTGCTAGCAGCCCCGGTCTGGTCCAAGAGACCCAGTACTTC. Encoded protein: CASSPGLVQETQYF.

Worth noting for this clone: Within the sample, other DNA sequences also encode this same CDR3. The chain uses TRBV5-1 and TRBJ1-1; 8 bases fit TRBD1. Germline CDR1 SGHRS, CDR2 YFSETQ. J was trimmed by 0 bases and V by 4 bases; bases with no gene match: 2. The CDR3 is 14 amino acids. CDR3 nucleotides: TGCGCCAGCAGCCTGGGACAGGTGAACACTGAAGCTTTCTTT. Its translation is CASSLGQVNTEAFF. The full variable domain, its missing parts supplied by reference TRBV5-1 and TRBJ1-1, is KAGVTQTPRYLIKTRGQQVTLSCSPISGHRSVSWYQQTPGQGLQFLFEYFSETQRNKGNFPGRFSGRQFSNSRSEMNVSTLELGDSALYLCASSLGQVNTEAFFGQGTRLTVV.

This sequence joins TRBV5-6 and TRBJ2-1; 8 bases align to TRBD2. V trimming: 2 bases; J trimming: 7 bases; junction bases outside the gene matches: 8. Germline assignment: CDR1 SGHDT and CDR2 YYEEEE. This CDR3 is built from 15 residues. CDR3 bases: TGTGCCAGCAGCTTAACTACTAGCGGAGTTAATGAGCAGTTCTTC. It yields the protein CASSLTTSGVNEQFF.

The chain joins TRBV11-2 to TRBJ2-1; TRBD2 is a possible D gene (5 bases). Looked up from germline, CDR1 is SGHAT and CDR2 is FQNNGV. The CDR3 loop spans 17 amino acids. V shed 3 bases and J shed 6 bases, with 21 bases lying between them. CDR3 sequence (DNA): TGTGCCAGCAGCTTCTCCCCTCTGGCTAGCCTTGGCAATGAGCAGTTCTTC. Protein product: CASSFSPLASLGNEQFF.

The rearrangement uses TRBV6-5 and TRBJ1-2; D may be TRBD1 (5 bases). CDR3 size: 13 residues. Germline loops: CDR1 MNHEY, CDR2 SVGAGI. V lost 8 bases and J lost 8, with 18 bases in between. The CDR3 sequence: CASLPDIQTGYTF. Written as DNA, the CDR3 is TGTGCCAGCCTCCCGGACATCCAAACAGGCTACACCTTC.

The V gene is TRBV5-1, the J gene TRBJ2-3, with 7 bases fitting TRBD1. V lost 8 bases and J lost 2; bases outside the gene matches: 14. This CDR3 contains 16 residues. Germline CDR1 is SGHRS and CDR2 is YFSETQ. The DNA for the CDR3 is TGCGCCAGTAGTACCGGGACAGACTACTTCACAGATACGCAGTATTTT. Its translation: CASSTGTDYFTDTQYF.

Comments on this clone: The junction departs from the called germline gene at one end, perhaps through a read error. The J gene is TRBJ2-1, the V gene TRBV18; 8 nucleotides agree with TRBD2. In germline, CDR1 is KGHSH, CDR2 LQKENI. This CDR3 region has 15 residues. CDR3 bases: TGTGCCAGCTCAGCACCGGGACTAGTATACAATGAGCAGTTCTTC. It encodes CASSAPGLVYNEQFF. The variable domain in full, with the rest retrieved from reference TRBV18 and TRBJ2-1, is NAGVMQNPRHLVRRRGQEARLRCSPMKGHSHVYWYRQLPEEGLKFMVYLQKENIIDESGMPKERFSAEFPKEGPSILRIQQVVRGDSAAYFCASSAPGLVYNEQFFGPGTRLTVL.